Included here is one TCR beta chain sequence, with context. This receptor's antigen is unknown. Per-base quality was not reported, and no clone a single base away is much larger than it. The junction shows trimming of 3 bases on V and 7 bases on J, and the gene matches do not reach 8 bases of it. The germline V gene supplies CDR1 SGHTA and CDR2 FQGTGA. Inclusive of the bounding cysteine and phenylalanine, the CDR3 is 16 residues long. The read is trimmed to its CDR3 DNA, 48 bases read in frame from base 1. This entry comes from a study of T cells in Graves' hyperthyroidism and ophthalmopathy (dated by TCRdb to about 2019). Study-level background: Peripheral blood was sampled at the time of initial diagnosis, prior to any treatment. According to the paper, TCR Vbeta CDR3 sequencing was carried out on 120 to 150 peripheral blood samples, which came from 40 to 45 ophthalmopathy, under 85 hyperthyroidism and around 17 progressor patients. TCR V-J signatures able to tell the groups apart were searched for in a discovery cohort of 95 or so patients, of whom around 42 had Graves' ophthalmopathy and around 56 had stable Graves' hyperthyroidism. Prospective prediction of ophthalmopathy was tested in an independent validation cohort consisting of 18 hyperthyroidism patients and approximately 16 patients who later progressed to ophthalmopathy. The approximately 95 discovery patients were divided at random into training and test sets in a 7:3 ratio. In addition, the study compared T-cell repertoires in thyroid tissue and in blood from five to seven Graves' hyperthyroidism patients. After sampling, hyperthyroidism patients received methimazole starting at 30 mg daily, and ophthalmopathy patients received high-dose intravenous methylprednisolone. Broad study findings and their caveats: No statistical method was used to fix the sample size in advance, and group allocation was not hidden from the investigators. In validation, the model predicted progression to ophthalmopathy a median of approximately 6.6 months before onset, with approximately 70% sensitivity and around 76% specificity. Blood samples also contained most of the expanded thyroid clonotypes (frequency above 0.001), which suggests that blood repertoires may reflect thyroid immune responses. A 13 V-J signature model separated ophthalmopathy from stable hyperthyroidism, with about 90% sensitivity and roughly 81% specificity in cross-validation and 80%/75% in testing.

Ophthalmopathy patients had moderately to severely active disease, with a Clinical Activity Score of 3 or more, a NOSPECS grade of 4 or more, and a disease duration of less than 3 months. The study excluded patients with uncontrolled infections, other autoimmune diseases, pregnancy or lactation. Diagnoses were established on the basis of clinical symptoms, serum thyroxine and TRAb, thyroid ultrasound, and orbital computed tomography. Ficoll-Paque density gradient centrifugation was used to isolate PBMCs from approximately 10 ml of fresh peripheral blood. Total RNA was extracted using Trizol reagent, and RNA quality was assessed on an Agilent 2100 Bioanalyzer. Amplification of TCR beta CDR3 regions was carried out from RNA transcripts. A first-round RT-PCR of the TCR CDR3 used the HTBI primer set with the Qiagen OneStep RT-PCR kit. Libraries were constructed in a second round of multiplex PCR, after which size selection and purification were carried out. Sequencing of the libraries was done on an Illumina HiSeq2000 using paired-end 100 bp reads. Concerning the study's data processing: SOAPnuke was used to process the raw data, with reads discarded if the reads contained adapters or uncalled bases, had a mean Phred below 15, or lacked an exact constant-primer or identifier match. High-quality paired reads were merged using COPE v1.2.5, and each unique nucleotide sequence was defined as a clonotype. MiTCR v1.1 was used to align clonotypes to the IMGT TRBV, TRBD and TRBJ reference segments. Analysis was restricted to V-J combinations with a frequency above 0.0001, which covered 98% to 99.2% of repertoires. The TCS score was defined as the ratio of F50 (clonal expansion) to E x V (chaos), calculated using BLOSUM62-based TCRdist between CDR3 peptides within each V-J. Welch's t-statistics and random forest reduced 500 to 650 V-J features to 10 to 15, which were used in a naive Bayes classifier (R e1071). The public reads were reanalyzed by TCRdb: fastp trimming at Q25, MiXCR alignment, in-frame beta chains only. Every distinct CDR3 protein forms one entry, paired with its most common genes and DNA. For this entry, the V and J calls and clone size follow TCRdb and not the study's own pipeline. Across this sample there are hundreds of thousands of distinct CDR3 sequences, with about 17% seen only once. The top ten clonotypes cover 28% of the sample.

Source material: blood. The receptor chain draws on TRBV7-3 and TRBJ1-6; TRBD1 matches 8 bases in the middle. The sequence was collected from a woman under 30 with Graves' ophthalmopathy. The CDR3 protein: CASSLIRGLTNSPLHF. In nucleotides, the sequence is TGTGCCAGCAGCTTGATCAGGGGGCTAACGAATTCACCCCTCCACTTT.